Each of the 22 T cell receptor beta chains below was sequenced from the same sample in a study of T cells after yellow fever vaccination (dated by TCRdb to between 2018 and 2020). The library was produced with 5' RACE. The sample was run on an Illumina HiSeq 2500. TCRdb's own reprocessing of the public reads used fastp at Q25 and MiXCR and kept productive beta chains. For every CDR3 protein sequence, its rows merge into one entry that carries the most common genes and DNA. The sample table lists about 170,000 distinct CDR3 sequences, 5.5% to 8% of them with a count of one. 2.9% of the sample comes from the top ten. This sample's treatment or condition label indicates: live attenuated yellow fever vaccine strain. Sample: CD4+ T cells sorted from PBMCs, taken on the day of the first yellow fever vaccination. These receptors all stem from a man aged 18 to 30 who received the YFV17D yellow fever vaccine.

The CDR3 is CASSERLGPYEQYV. CDR3 DNA: TGTGCCAGTAGTGAAAGACTAGGCCCCTACGAGCAGTACGTC. The chain uses TRBV19 and TRBJ2-7, with a weak D call TRBD2 (6 bases). The germline gives CDR1 LNHDA, CDR2 SQIVND (reference sequence). The V and J ends lost 5 bases and 2 bases respectively, with 13 bases between them. The CDR3 consists of 14 residues.

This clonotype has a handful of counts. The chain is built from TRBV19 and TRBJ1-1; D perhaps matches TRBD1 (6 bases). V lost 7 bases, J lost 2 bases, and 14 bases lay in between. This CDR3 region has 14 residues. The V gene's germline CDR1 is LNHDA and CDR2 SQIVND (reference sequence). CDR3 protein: CASKSTGTNTEAFF. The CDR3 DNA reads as TGTGCCAGTAAGTCGACAGGTACAAACACTGAAGCTTTCTTT. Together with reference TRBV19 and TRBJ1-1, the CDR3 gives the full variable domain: DGGITQSPKYLFRKEGQNVTLSCEQNLNHDAMYWYRQDPGQGLRLIYYSQIVNDFQKGDIAEGYSVSREKKESFPLTVTSAQKNPTAFYLCASKSTGTNTEAFFGQGTRLTVV.

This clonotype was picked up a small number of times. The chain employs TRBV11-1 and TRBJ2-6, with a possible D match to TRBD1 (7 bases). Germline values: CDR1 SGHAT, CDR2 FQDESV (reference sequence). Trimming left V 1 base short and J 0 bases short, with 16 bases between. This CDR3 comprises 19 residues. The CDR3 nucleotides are TGTGCCAGCAGCTTAGGAGGAGGGGGCCATATCTCTGGGGCCAACGTCCTGACTTTC. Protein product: CASSLGGGGHISGANVLTF.

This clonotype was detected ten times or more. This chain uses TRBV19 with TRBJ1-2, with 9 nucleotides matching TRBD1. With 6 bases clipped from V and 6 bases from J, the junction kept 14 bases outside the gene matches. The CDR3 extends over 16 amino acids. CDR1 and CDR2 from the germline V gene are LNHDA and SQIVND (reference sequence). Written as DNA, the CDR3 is TGTGCCAGTAGAAACTTCCCGGGACAGGGATACGATGGCTACACCTTC. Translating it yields CASRNFPGQGYDGYTF.

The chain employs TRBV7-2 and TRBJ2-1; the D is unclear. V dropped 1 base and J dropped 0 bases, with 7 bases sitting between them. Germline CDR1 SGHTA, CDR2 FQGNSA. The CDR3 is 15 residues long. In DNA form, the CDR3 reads TGTGCCAGCAGCTTAGGCGCCAACTCCTACAATGAGCAGTTCTTC. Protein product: CASSLGANSYNEQFF. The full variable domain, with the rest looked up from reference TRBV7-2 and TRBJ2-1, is GAGVSQSPSNKVTEKGKDVELRCDPISGHTALYWYRQSLGQGLEFLIYFQGNSAPDKSGLPSDRFSAERTGGSVSTLTIQRTQQEDSAVYLCASSLGANSYNEQFFGPGTRLTVL.

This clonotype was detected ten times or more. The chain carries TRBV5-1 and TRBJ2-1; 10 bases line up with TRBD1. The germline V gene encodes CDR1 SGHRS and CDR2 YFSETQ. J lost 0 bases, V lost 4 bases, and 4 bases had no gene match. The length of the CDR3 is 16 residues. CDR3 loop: CASSPGTGVSYNEQFF. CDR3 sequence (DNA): TGCGCCAGCAGCCCCGGGACAGGGGTCTCCTACAATGAGCAGTTCTTC.

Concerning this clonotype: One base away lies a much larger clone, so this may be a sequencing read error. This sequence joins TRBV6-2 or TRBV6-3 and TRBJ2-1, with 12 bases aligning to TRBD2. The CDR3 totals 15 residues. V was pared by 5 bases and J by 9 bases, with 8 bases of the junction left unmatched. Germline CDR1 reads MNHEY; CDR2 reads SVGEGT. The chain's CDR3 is CASSPSGGALCEQFF. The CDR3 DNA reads TGTGCCAGCAGTCCTAGCGGGGGGGCTTTATGTGAGCAGTTCTTC.

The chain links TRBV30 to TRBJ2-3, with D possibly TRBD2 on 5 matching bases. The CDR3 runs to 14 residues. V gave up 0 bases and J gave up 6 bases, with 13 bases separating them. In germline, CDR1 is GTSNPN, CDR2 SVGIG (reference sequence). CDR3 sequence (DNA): TGTGCCTGGAGTGTTCTGCTAGCTGGGGATACGCAGTATTTT. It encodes CAWSVLLAGDTQYF.

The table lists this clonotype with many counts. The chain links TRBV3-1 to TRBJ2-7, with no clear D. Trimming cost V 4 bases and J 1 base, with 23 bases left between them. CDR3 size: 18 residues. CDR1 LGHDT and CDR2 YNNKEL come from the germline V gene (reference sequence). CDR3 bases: TGTGCCAGCAGCCTTGACGCTGTGATCGACGGCAAATCCTACGAGCAGTACGTC. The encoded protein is CASSLDAVIDGKSYEQYV.

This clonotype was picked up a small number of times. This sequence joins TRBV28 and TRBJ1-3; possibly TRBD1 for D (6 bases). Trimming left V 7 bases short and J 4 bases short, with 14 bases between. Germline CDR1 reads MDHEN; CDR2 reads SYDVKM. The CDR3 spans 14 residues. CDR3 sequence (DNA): TGTGCCAGCATATACCAGGGGAACGGAAACACCATATATTTT. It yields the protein CASIYQGNGNTIYF.

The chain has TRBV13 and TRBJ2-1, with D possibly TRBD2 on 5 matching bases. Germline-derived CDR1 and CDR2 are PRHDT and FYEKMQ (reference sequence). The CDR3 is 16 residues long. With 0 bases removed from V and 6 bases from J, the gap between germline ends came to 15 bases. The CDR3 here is CASSLGDSGGFNEQFF. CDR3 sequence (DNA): TGTGCCAGCAGCTTAGGGGACTCCGGCGGGTTCAATGAGCAGTTCTTC. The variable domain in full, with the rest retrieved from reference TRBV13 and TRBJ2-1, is AAGVIQSPRHLIKEKRETATLKCYPIPRHDTVYWYQQGPGQDPQFLISFYEKMQSDKGSIPDRFSAQQFSDYHSELNMSSLELGDSALYFCASSLGDSGGFNEQFFGPGTRLTVL.

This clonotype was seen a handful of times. The CDR3 DNA sequence: TGCGCCAGCAGCGCCCAGGGGAGGGGGGACTACAATGAGCAGTTCTTC. This encodes CASSAQGRGDYNEQFF. The V and J genes are TRBV5-1 and TRBJ2-1; possible D gene TRBD2, 7 bases. In germline, CDR1 is SGHRS, CDR2 YFSETQ. The length of the CDR3 is 16 residues. V shed 4 bases and J shed 3 bases, with 17 bases lying between them.

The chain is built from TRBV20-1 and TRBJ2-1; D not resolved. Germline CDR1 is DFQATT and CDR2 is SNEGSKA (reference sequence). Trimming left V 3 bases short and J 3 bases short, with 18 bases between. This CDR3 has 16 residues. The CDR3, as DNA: TGCAGTGCTAGCCCGCTGGACCCCAAAGGCTACAATGAGCAGTTCTTC. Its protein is CSASPLDPKGYNEQFF.

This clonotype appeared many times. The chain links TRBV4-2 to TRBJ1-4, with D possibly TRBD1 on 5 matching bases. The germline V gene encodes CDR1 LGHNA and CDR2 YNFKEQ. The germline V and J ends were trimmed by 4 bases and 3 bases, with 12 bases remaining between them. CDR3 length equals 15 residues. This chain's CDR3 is CASSPRDLPNEKLFF. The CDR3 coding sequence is TGTGCCAGCAGCCCCCGGGACCTTCCTAATGAAAAACTGTTTTTT.

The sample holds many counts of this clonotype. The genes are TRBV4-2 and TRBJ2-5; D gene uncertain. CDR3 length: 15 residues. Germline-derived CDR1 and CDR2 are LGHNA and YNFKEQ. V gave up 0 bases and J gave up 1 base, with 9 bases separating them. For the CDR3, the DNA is TGTGCCAGCAGCCAAGATCGTAGGGTCCAAGAGACCCAGTACTTC. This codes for CASSQDRRVQETQYF.

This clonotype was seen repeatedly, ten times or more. The CDR3 here is CASRPGTYQETQYF. In nucleotides, the CDR3 is TGTGCCAGCAGGCCCGGGACTTATCAAGAGACCCAGTACTTC. The chain uses TRBV6-5 and TRBJ2-5; D perhaps matches TRBD2 (6 bases). Per the germline V gene, CDR1 is MNHEY and CDR2 is SVGAGI. This CDR3 is built from 14 residues. The V gene lost 6 bases and the J gene lost 2 bases, with 13 bases spanning the gap.

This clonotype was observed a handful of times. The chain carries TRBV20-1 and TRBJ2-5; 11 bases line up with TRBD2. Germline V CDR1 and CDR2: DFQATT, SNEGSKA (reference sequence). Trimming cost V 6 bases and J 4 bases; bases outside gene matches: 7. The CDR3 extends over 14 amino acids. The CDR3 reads CSAISGGARETQYF. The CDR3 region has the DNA TGCAGTGCGATTAGCGGGGGGGCCAGAGAGACCCAGTACTTC.

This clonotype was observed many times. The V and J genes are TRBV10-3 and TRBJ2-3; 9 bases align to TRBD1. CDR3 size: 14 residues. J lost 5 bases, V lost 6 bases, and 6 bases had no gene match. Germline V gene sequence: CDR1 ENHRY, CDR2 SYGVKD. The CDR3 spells CAIRGQGLGDTQYF. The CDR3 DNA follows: TGTGCCATCAGAGGACAGGGGCTTGGAGATACGCAGTATTTT.

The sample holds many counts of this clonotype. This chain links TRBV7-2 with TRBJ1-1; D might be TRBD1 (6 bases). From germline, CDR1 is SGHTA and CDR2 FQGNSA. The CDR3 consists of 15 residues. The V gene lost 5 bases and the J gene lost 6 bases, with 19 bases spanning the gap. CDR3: CASSQRGGRRAEAFF. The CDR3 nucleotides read TGTGCCAGCAGCCAAAGAGGGGGGCGAAGGGCTGAAGCTTTCTTT.

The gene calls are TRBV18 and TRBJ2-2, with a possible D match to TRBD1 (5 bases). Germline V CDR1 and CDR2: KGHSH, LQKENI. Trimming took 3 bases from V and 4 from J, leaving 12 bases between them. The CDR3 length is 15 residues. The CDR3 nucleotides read TGTGCCAGCTCACCGCCCCTCAGGGCCACCGGGGAGCTGTTTTTT. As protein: CASSPPLRATGELFF.

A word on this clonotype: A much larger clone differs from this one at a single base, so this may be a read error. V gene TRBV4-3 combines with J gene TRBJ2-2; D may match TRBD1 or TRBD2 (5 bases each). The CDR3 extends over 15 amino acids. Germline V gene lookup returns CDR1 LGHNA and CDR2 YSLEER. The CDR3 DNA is TGCGCCAGCAGCCAAGCGGACACTTCCACCGGGGAGCTGCTTTTT. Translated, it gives CASSQADTSTGELLF.

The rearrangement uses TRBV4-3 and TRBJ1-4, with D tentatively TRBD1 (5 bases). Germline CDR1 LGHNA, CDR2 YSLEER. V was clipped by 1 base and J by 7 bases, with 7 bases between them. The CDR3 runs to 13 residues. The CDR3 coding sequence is TGCGCCAGCAGCCAAGTGGGGGGTGAAAAACTGTTTTTT. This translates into CASSQVGGEKLFF.